Listed below are T cell receptor beta chains from one sample, sequenced in a study of T cells in Graves' hyperthyroidism and ophthalmopathy. TCRdb re-called the multiplex PCR reads with MiXCR, one entry per CDR3 protein. The sample contains 640,000 or so distinct CDR3 sequences, around 15% of which appear only once. Sequencing input: blood. These receptors were taken from a woman between 40 and 50 years old with Graves' ophthalmopathy. The CDR3 runs from the conserved cysteine through the conserved F or W. Fields, in order: J gene, V gene, CDR3 protein.

J gene: TRBJ2-7
V gene: TRBV28
CDR3 protein: CASSFGRESYEQYF

J gene: TRBJ2-5
V gene: TRBV7-9
CDR3 protein: CASSIGTGVETQYF

J gene: TRBJ1-5
V gene: TRBV7-6
CDR3 protein: CASSRQGEHQPQHF

J gene: TRBJ1-1
V gene: TRBV6-5
CDR3 protein: CASSYAGLNRMNTEAFF

J gene: TRBJ1-1
V gene: TRBV12-3/TRBV12-4
CDR3 protein: CASSFGSRTEAFF

J gene: TRBJ2-7
V gene: TRBV27
CDR3 protein: CASSLFRGAHEQYF

J gene: TRBJ2-7
V gene: TRBV4-2
CDR3 protein: CASSLGINLYEQYF

J gene: TRBJ2-7
V gene: TRBV6-2/TRBV6-3
CDR3 protein: CASSYSGPSSYEQYF

J gene: TRBJ2-7
V gene: TRBV28
CDR3 protein: CASSFNLNQLGSYEQYF

J gene: TRBJ2-7
V gene: TRBV2
CDR3 protein: CASSEADTYEQYF

J gene: TRBJ1-3
V gene: TRBV12-3/TRBV12-4
CDR3 protein: CASTPTGLSGNTIYF

J gene: TRBJ1-4
V gene: TRBV20-1
CDR3 protein: CSARDLLQGINEKLFF

J gene: TRBJ2-5
V gene: TRBV6-5
CDR3 protein: CASRSTLRTGETQYF

J gene: TRBJ1-1
V gene: TRBV7-9
CDR3 protein: CASSFEGRVTEAFF

J gene: TRBJ2-5
V gene: TRBV12-3/TRBV12-4
CDR3 protein: CASSLAWGQEETQYF

J gene: TRBJ1-1
V gene: TRBV30
CDR3 protein: CAWSVRVGTGGTEAFF

J gene: TRBJ1-2
V gene: TRBV28
CDR3 protein: CASSSTGGNYGYTF

J gene: TRBJ1-2
V gene: TRBV7-2
CDR3 protein: CASSQPGGNYGYTF

J gene: TRBJ2-7
V gene: TRBV20-1
CDR3 protein: CSGGSGNYEQYF

J gene: TRBJ1-1
V gene: TRBV2
CDR3 protein: CASSESGGGNTEAFF

J gene: TRBJ2-2
V gene: TRBV6-5
CDR3 protein: CASSYPAGVTGELFF

J gene: TRBJ2-7
V gene: TRBV6-1
CDR3 protein: CASAEPGQGYEQYF

J gene: TRBJ1-2
V gene: TRBV28
CDR3 protein: CAGTTTGDGYTF

J gene: TRBJ1-1
V gene: TRBV9
CDR3 protein: CASSAVSGENTEAFF

J gene: TRBJ2-7
V gene: TRBV7-8
CDR3 protein: CASSLRDRAYEQYF

J gene: TRBJ1-1
V gene: TRBV29-1
CDR3 protein: CSVPGRDRLEAFF

J gene: TRBJ1-5
V gene: TRBV6-2/TRBV6-3
CDR3 protein: CASSIARTGRAQPQHF

J gene: TRBJ2-3
V gene: TRBV9
CDR3 protein: CASSVDAGTSGLKDGPDTQYF

J gene: TRBJ2-7
V gene: TRBV4-1
CDR3 protein: CASSQDKTSGTYEQYF

J gene: TRBJ2-7
V gene: TRBV19
CDR3 protein: CASSPGTGSTYEQYF

J gene: TRBJ2-7
V gene: TRBV5-1
CDR3 protein: CASSHRDTGGEQYF

J gene: TRBJ2-7
V gene: TRBV20-1
CDR3 protein: CSARASGTYPYEQYF

J gene: TRBJ2-5
V gene: TRBV11-2
CDR3 protein: CASSPRPSGEETQYF

J gene: TRBJ1-1
V gene: TRBV7-9
CDR3 protein: CASSSTDPGLGRGSTEAFF

J gene: TRBJ2-7
V gene: TRBV15
CDR3 protein: CATSRDRHGFYEQYF

J gene: TRBJ1-1
V gene: TRBV28
CDR3 protein: CASLLRGTEAFF

J gene: TRBJ2-2
V gene: TRBV6-2/TRBV6-3
CDR3 protein: CASSYVGRGTGELFF

J gene: TRBJ2-5
V gene: TRBV28
CDR3 protein: CASSSRTGLRETQYF

J gene: TRBJ2-5
V gene: TRBV6-1
CDR3 protein: CASSEANRQETQYF

J gene: TRBJ2-6
V gene: TRBV28
CDR3 protein: CASSLEGDSGANALTF

J gene: TRBJ1-1
V gene: TRBV11-2
CDR3 protein: CASSGSQAFF

J gene: TRBJ2-2
V gene: TRBV12-3/TRBV12-4
CDR3 protein: CASSFGAGTGGRGELFF

J gene: TRBJ1-2
V gene: TRBV20-1
CDR3 protein: CSAVGTGYGYTF

J gene: TRBJ2-2
V gene: TRBV11-1
CDR3 protein: CASSPGLAGRSAGELFF

J gene: TRBJ1-1
V gene: TRBV20-1
CDR3 protein: CSASRWRNTEAFF

J gene: TRBJ2-5
V gene: TRBV5-6
CDR3 protein: CASSLAIAAQETQYF

J gene: TRBJ1-2
V gene: TRBV20-1
CDR3 protein: CSARMGSGYGYTF

J gene: TRBJ2-7
V gene: TRBV4-2
CDR3 protein: CASSHSGTSGVEQYF

J gene: TRBJ1-1
V gene: TRBV5-1
CDR3 protein: CASSLGTRRGTEAFF

J gene: TRBJ1-2
V gene: TRBV29-1
CDR3 protein: CSVEDLGGRGIGYTF

J gene: TRBJ2-5
V gene: TRBV20-1
CDR3 protein: CSSSDLQETQYF